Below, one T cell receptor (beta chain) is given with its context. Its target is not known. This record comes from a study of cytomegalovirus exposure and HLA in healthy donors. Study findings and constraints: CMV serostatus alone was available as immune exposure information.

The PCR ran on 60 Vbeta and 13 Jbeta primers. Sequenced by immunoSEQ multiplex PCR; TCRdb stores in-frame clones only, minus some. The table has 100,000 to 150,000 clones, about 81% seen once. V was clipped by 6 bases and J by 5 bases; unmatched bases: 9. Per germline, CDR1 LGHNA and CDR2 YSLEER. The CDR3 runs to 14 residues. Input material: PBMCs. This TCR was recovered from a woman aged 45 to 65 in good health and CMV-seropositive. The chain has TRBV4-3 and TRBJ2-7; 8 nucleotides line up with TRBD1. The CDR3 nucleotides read TGCGCCAGCAGTCAGGGGGCTCCCCTAAACGAGCAGTACTTC. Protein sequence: CASSQGAPLNEQYF.